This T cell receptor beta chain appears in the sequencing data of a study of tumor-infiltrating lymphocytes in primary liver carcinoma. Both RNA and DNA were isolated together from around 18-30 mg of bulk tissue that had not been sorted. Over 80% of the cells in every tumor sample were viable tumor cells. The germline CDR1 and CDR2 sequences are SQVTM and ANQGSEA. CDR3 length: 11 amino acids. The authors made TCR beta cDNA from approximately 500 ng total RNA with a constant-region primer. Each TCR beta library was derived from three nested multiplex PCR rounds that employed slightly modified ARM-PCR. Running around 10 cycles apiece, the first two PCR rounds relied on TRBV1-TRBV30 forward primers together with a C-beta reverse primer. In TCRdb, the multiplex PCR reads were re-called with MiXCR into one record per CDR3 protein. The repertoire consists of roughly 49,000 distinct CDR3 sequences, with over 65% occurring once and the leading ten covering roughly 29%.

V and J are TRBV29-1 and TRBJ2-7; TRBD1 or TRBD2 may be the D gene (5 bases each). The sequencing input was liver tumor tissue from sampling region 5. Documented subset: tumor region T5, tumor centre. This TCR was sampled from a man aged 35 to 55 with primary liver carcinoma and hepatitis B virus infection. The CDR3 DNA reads TGCGGCATTGGAGGCCGGGACGGGCAGTACTTC. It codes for CGIGGRDGQYF.